The next 16 T cell receptor beta chains were all read from a single sample in a study of blood T cell repertoires in COVID-19. Here immunoSEQ multiplex PCR was the method, and the copy in TCRdb shows in-frame clones only, minus some. The sample lists tens of thousands of clones, approximately 85% occurring once. The sequenced sample was peripheral blood. All receptors derive from a man aged 80 or over with acute or convalescent COVID-19.

This clone was recorded only once. The chain recombines TRBV7-9 with TRBJ2-7; D not resolved. Germline V gives CDR1 SEHNR, CDR2 FQNEAQ (reference sequence). The V and J ends lost 4 bases and 7 bases respectively, with 11 bases between them. This CDR3 contains 12 residues. CDR3 amino acids: CASSSAGLEQYF. CDR3 nucleotides: TGTGCCAGCAGCTCCGCCGGTCTGGAGCAGTACTTC.

This sequence joins TRBV6-5 and TRBJ1-1; 8 bases match TRBD1. CDR1 and CDR2 (germline): MNHEY, SVGAGI. CDR3 length: 15 residues. After removal of 6 bases from V and 0 bases from J, the junction contained 6 bases not matched to a gene. CDR3 in amino acids: CASRPLTGVNTEAFF. In DNA form, the CDR3 reads TGTGCCAGCAGACCACTGACAGGGGTGAACACTGAAGCTTTCTTT.

In this sample, this clone turned up once. The rearrangement joins TRBV21-1 to TRBJ1-2; the table's D call of TRBD1 was not tested on the DNA. TRBV21-1 is assigned pseudogene status. The CDR3 covers 14 residues. Here the CDR3 DNA reads TGTGCCAGCAGCTCACCCCCCAGGGGAAGGGGCTACACCTTC. This translates into CASSSPPRGRGYTF.

The chain recombines TRBV5-6 with TRBJ1-1; 7 bases are shared with TRBD1. Trimming cost V 4 bases and J 6 bases; bases outside gene matches: 9. CDR3 length: 14 amino acids. CDR1 and CDR2 (germline): SGHDT, YYEEEE. CDR3 in amino acids: CASSVRGRVAEAFF. The CDR3 DNA reads TGTGCCAGCAGCGTGAGGGGGCGTGTGGCTGAAGCTTTCTTT. Complete variable domain (other parts from reference TRBV5-6 and TRBJ1-1): DAGVTQSPTHLIKTRGQQVTLRCSPKSGHDTVSWYQQALGQGPQFIFQYYEEEERQRGNFPDRFSGHQFPNYSSELNVNALLLGDSALYLCASSVRGRVAEAFFGQGTRLTVV.

This rearrangement joins TRBV19 to TRBJ2-5; TRBD1 is a possible D gene (5 bases). Germline CDR1 LNHDA, CDR2 SQIVND (reference sequence). V dropped 0 bases and J dropped 3 bases, with 8 bases sitting between them. CDR3 size: 14 residues. CDR3 amino acids: CASSIDRQKETQYF. The CDR3 DNA reads TGTGCCAGTAGTATAGATAGACAGAAAGAGACCCAGTACTTC. Based on the CDR3 plus reference TRBV19 and TRBJ2-5, the full variable domain is DGGITQSPKYLFRKEGQNVTLSCEQNLNHDAMYWYRQDPGQGLRLIYYSQIVNDFQKGDIAEGYSVSREKKESFPLTVTSAQKNPTAFYLCASSIDRQKETQYFGPGTRLLVL.

The rearrangement joins TRBV7-3 to TRBJ2-1; D is possibly TRBD1 (6 bases). Per the germline V gene, CDR1 is SGHTA and CDR2 is FQGTGA. There are 16 residues in the CDR3. V was clipped by 0 bases and J by 0 bases, with 9 bases between them. CDR3 nucleotide sequence: TGTGCCAGCAGCTTAACTCGGGACACCTCCTACAATGAGCAGTTCTTC. Translation gives CASSLTRDTSYNEQFF. Full variable domain (rest looked up from reference TRBV7-3 and TRBJ2-1): GAGVSQTPSNKVTEKGKYVELRCDPISGHTALYWYRQSLGQGPEFLIYFQGTGAADDSGLPNDRFFAVRPEGSVSTLKIQRTERGDSAVYLCASSLTRDTSYNEQFFGPGTRLTVL.

This chain's CDR3 is CASSWVGASPLHF. CDR3 nucleotides: TGTGCCAGCAGTTGGGTGGGGGCCTCACCCCTCCACTTT. The J gene is TRBJ1-6, the V gene TRBV28; the D gene is possibly TRBD1 (6 bases). The V end lost 4 bases, the J end lost 10 bases, and 11 bases lay between the germline ends. Germline V gives CDR1 MDHEN, CDR2 SYDVKM. The CDR3 extends over 13 amino acids.

The rearrangement uses TRBV18 and TRBJ2-7; 10 bases line up with TRBD2. Germline V gene sequence: CDR1 KGHSH, CDR2 LQKENI. Germline trimming cut 2 bases from V and 0 bases from J; bases unmatched to any gene: 4. There are 16 residues in the CDR3. For the CDR3, the DNA is TGTGCCAGCTCACCAAAACTAGCGGGGTACTCCTACGAGCAGTACTTC. Protein: CASSPKLAGYSYEQYF.

J is TRBJ1-2 and V is TRBV4-1; a possible D gene is TRBD1 (5 bases). V lost 4 bases, J lost 4 bases, and 22 bases lay in between. The CDR3 has 17 residues. CDR1 MGHRA and CDR2 YSYEKL come from the germline V gene. The CDR3 region is CASSLLRVEGKAYGYTF. DNA for the CDR3: TGCGCCAGCAGCCTCCTCCGGGTGGAGGGGAAGGCCTATGGCTACACCTTC.

The chain is built from TRBV7-9 and TRBJ2-7, with 8 bases fitting TRBD2. The germline gives CDR1 SEHNR, CDR2 FQNEAQ (reference sequence). J lost 5 bases, V lost 5 bases, and 11 bases had no gene match. The CDR3 has 15 residues. The CDR3 is CASSVPQREINEQYF. CDR3 bases: TGTGCCAGCAGCGTCCCCCAGCGGGAGATCAACGAGCAGTACTTC.

The chain combines TRBV10-3 with TRBJ2-2, with 10 positions matching TRBD2. Germline V gene lookup returns CDR1 ENHRY and CDR2 SYGVKD. After removal of 2 bases from V and 3 bases from J, the junction contained 0 bases not matched to a gene. The CDR3 is 15 residues long. Here the CDR3 DNA reads TGTGCCATCAGTGAGCTAGCGGGAGACACCGGGGAGCTGTTTTTT. Translated, it gives CAISELAGDTGELFF.

V is TRBV19 and J is TRBJ2-2; D not certain. Germline V lookup: CDR1 LNHDA, CDR2 SQIVND (reference sequence). V gave up 5 bases and J gave up 0 bases, with 13 bases separating them. There are 16 residues in the CDR3. DNA of the CDR3: TGTGCCAGTAGTCCGCAGTTACCCGCGAACACCGGGGAGCTGTTTTTT. It is translated as CASSPQLPANTGELFF.

CDR3: CASSANTAGVAYEQYF. The CDR3 coding sequence is TGCGCCAGCAGCGCAAACACAGCGGGAGTGGCCTACGAGCAGTACTTC. The chain is built from TRBV5-1 and TRBJ2-7; 8 bases agree with TRBD2. Germline V lookup: CDR1 SGHRS, CDR2 YFSETQ. The CDR3 runs to 16 residues. J was trimmed by 2 bases and V by 4 bases; bases with no gene match: 11.

The V gene is TRBV5-6, the J gene TRBJ2-2; D call uncertain. V lost 1 base and J lost 7, with 2 bases in between. The CDR3 consists of 11 residues. The V gene's germline CDR1 is SGHDT and CDR2 YYEEEE. The CDR3 here is CASSLYGELFF. In DNA, the CDR3 is TGTGCCAGCAGCTTGTACGGGGAGCTGTTTTTT.

This chain uses TRBV19 with TRBJ2-5; D possibly corresponds to TRBD2 (6 bases). The V end was cut by 5 bases, the J end by 5 bases, with 12 bases between. There are 13 residues in the CDR3. Looked up from germline, CDR1 is LNHDA and CDR2 is SQIVND (reference sequence). CDR3 amino acids: CASSGSEGETQYF. As DNA, the CDR3 is TGTGCCAGTAGTGGGTCGGAGGGGGAGACCCAGTACTTC.

The chain has TRBV7-2 and TRBJ2-7; 8 positions match TRBD1. V lost 6 bases to trimming and J lost 2 bases; unmatched junction nucleotides: 9. This CDR3 spans 15 amino acids. Germline V gives CDR1 SGHTA, CDR2 FQGNSA. The CDR3 bases are TGTGCCAGCAGACAGACAGGGGAAAGCACCTACGAGCAGTACTTC. It is translated as CASRQTGESTYEQYF.